The 16 T cell receptor beta chains below all came from one sample that was sequenced in a study of memory CD4+ T cells and cytomegalovirus serostatus. Single viable CD3+CD4+CD8-CD45RO+ cells were sorted as the memory CD4+ T cells. Profiling relied on immunoSEQ multiplex PCR, and the TCRdb table lists in-frame clones only, not all of them. The table records about 41,000 clones, 75% to 85% of them present only once. The specimen was memory CD4+ T cells from blood. Source of these receptors: an adult in good health and CMV-seronegative.

The chain carries TRBV5-6 and TRBJ1-1; weak D call: TRBD1 (6 bases). This CDR3 spans 16 amino acids. The V and J ends lost 3 bases and 0 bases respectively, with 15 bases between them. CDR1 is SGHDT, CDR2 YYEEEE, per germline. Written as DNA, the CDR3 is TGTGCCAGCAGCTATAGGACAGCCAAAATGAACACTGAAGCTTTCTTT. Amino acid sequence: CASSYRTAKMNTEAFF.

By sample share, this clone is medium-sized. The CDR3 loop is CASSPGFGRRAKNIQYF. As DNA, the CDR3 is TGTGCCAGCAGCCCTGGCTTTGGGAGAAGGGCCAAAAACATTCAGTACTTC. V gene TRBV11-2 combines with J gene TRBJ2-4, with D maybe TRBD2 (5 bases). V was trimmed by 5 bases and J by 1 base, leaving 18 bases between them. CDR3 length equals 17 residues. Looked up from germline, CDR1 is SGHAT and CDR2 is FQNNGV.

The chain recombines TRBV6-6 with TRBJ1-4, with 9 bases that match TRBD1. Germline trimming cut 5 bases from V and 11 bases from J; bases unmatched to any gene: 12. CDR1 is MNHNY, CDR2 SVGAGI, per germline (reference sequence). The CDR3 sequence is 15 residues long. CDR3 sequence (DNA): TGTGCCAGCAGTATCGATGGGACAGGGAAGGGGAAACTGTTTTTT. This gives the protein CASSIDGTGKGKLFF.

This clone is a singleton in its sample. This sequence joins TRBV29-1 and TRBJ2-5; unclear D gene. The length of the CDR3 is 14 residues. CDR1 and CDR2 from the germline V gene are SQVTM and ANQGSEA. Trimming removed 0 bases at V and 5 bases at J, with 13 bases between. CDR3 coding DNA: TGCAGCGTTGAAGAAGTATACGCGTCCGAGACCCAGTACTTC. This sequence encodes CSVEEVYASETQYF.

The chain combines TRBV28 with TRBJ2-1; D possibly corresponds to TRBD2 (5 bases). Germline V gene data show CDR1 as MDHEN and CDR2 as SYDVKM. The CDR3 sequence is 14 residues long. V was cut by 5 bases and J by 4 bases, with 12 bases left in between. The CDR3, as DNA: TGTGCCAGCAGTCCAATCGGGATGTACAATGAGCAGTTCTTC. The encoded protein is CASSPIGMYNEQFF.

This clone was picked up a small number of times. This chain connects TRBV13 to TRBJ1-1; no firm D call. This CDR3 spans 16 amino acids. Germline lookup yields CDR1 PRHDT and CDR2 FYEKMQ (reference sequence). V was shortened by 2 bases and J by 8 bases, with 21 bases between the two germline ends. CDR3 loop: CASSLSASVWRAEAFF. CDR3 bases: TGTGCCAGCAGCTTAAGCGCATCTGTATGGCGAGCGGAAGCTTTCTTT.

V gene TRBV5-6 combines with J gene TRBJ2-3; 13 bases are a match to TRBD2. Germline V gene sequence: CDR1 SGHDT, CDR2 YYEEEE. With 0 bases clipped from V and 3 bases from J, the junction kept 4 bases outside the gene matches. This CDR3 has 17 residues. CDR3 protein: CASSLGVGLAGTDTQYF. CDR3 sequence (DNA): TGTGCCAGCAGCTTGGGAGTGGGACTAGCGGGAACAGATACGCAGTATTTT.

V usage is TRBV27 and J usage is TRBJ2-5; 7 bases align to TRBD1. The CDR3 spans 16 residues. From germline, CDR1 is MNHEY and CDR2 SMNVEV (reference sequence). J lost 5 bases, V lost 6 bases, and 15 bases had no gene match. CDR3 in DNA: TGTGCCAGCAGGATGACAGGGTCTCCGATTGCGGAGACCCAGTACTTC. It encodes CASRMTGSPIAETQYF.

The gene calls are TRBV27 and TRBJ2-2; a weak D match, TRBD2 (6 bases). Trimming shortened V by 3 bases and J by 5 bases, and 10 bases separated the two germline ends. Germline CDR1 MNHEY, CDR2 SMNVEV (reference sequence). The CDR3 loop spans 14 amino acids. The chain's CDR3 is CASSLKGGTGELFF. CDR3 coding DNA: TGTGCCAGCAGTTTGAAGGGAGGAACCGGGGAGCTGTTTTTT.

This chain connects TRBV28 to TRBJ1-1; TRBD1 matches 7 bases. V trimming: 2 bases; J trimming: 11 bases; junction bases outside the gene matches: 2. The CDR3 has 11 amino acids. Germline V gene lookup returns CDR1 MDHEN and CDR2 SYDVKM. CDR3 bases: TGTGCCAGCAGTTTAGACAGGGACGCTTTCTTT. Translated: CASSLDRDAFF.

This clone is medium-sized by share. CDR3 in amino acids: CVGHRPYEQYF. The CDR3 coding sequence is TGCGTCGGCCATCGTCCCTACGAGCAGTACTTC. The chain carries TRBV23-1 and TRBJ2-7; D gene uncertain. TRBV23-1 falls under the ORF class, with uncertain function. The CDR3 spans 11 residues.

The genes are TRBV28 and TRBJ2-3, with D perhaps TRBD2 (5 bases). The CDR3 extends over 15 amino acids. Germline loops: CDR1 MDHEN, CDR2 SYDVKM. The germline V and J ends were trimmed by 5 bases and 0 bases, with 12 bases remaining between them. The CDR3 bases are TGTGCCAGCAGTACTTTAGGCGGGAGCACAGATACGCAGTATTTT. Its translation: CASSTLGGSTDTQYF.

V gene TRBV7-2 combines with J gene TRBJ2-1; TRBD1 or TRBD2 may be the D gene (5 bases each). Trimming left V 0 bases short and J 4 bases short, with 10 bases between. Germline V gene sequence: CDR1 SGHTA, CDR2 FQGNSA. This CDR3 comprises 15 residues. In DNA form, the CDR3 reads TGTGCCAGCAGCTTAGCTCGGGGCCCTTACAATGAGCAGTTCTTC. Its translation: CASSLARGPYNEQFF.

This clone has a handful of counts. J is TRBJ1-3 and V is TRBV18; D is unclear. This CDR3 has 16 residues. V was cut by 2 bases and J by 1 base, with 12 bases left in between. Germline V lookup: CDR1 KGHSH, CDR2 LQKENI. The CDR3 DNA reads TGTGCCAGCTCACCATCTGCCGGAGATTCTGGAAACACCATATATTTT. It yields the protein CASSPSAGDSGNTIYF.

The gene calls are TRBV7-3 and TRBJ1-5; possible D gene TRBD1, 6 bases. The CDR3 length is 14 residues. Germline CDR1 and CDR2: SGHTA and FQGTGA. V shed 5 bases and J shed 10 bases, with 18 bases lying between them. The CDR3 DNA reads TGTGCCAGCAGCCATGGGGGGGCTATCTTACCCCAGCATTTT. Encoded protein: CASSHGGAILPQHF. Variable domain in full (rest from reference TRBV7-3 and TRBJ1-5): GAGVSQTPSNKVTEKGKYVELRCDPISGHTALYWYRQSLGQGPEFLIYFQGTGAADDSGLPNDRFFAVRPEGSVSTLKIQRTERGDSAVYLCASSHGGAILPQHFGDGTRLSIL.

The chain joins TRBV7-2 to TRBJ1-3; the match to TRBD1 covers 7 bases. Trimming cost V 6 bases and J 8 bases; bases outside gene matches: 19. Germline values: CDR1 SGHTA, CDR2 FQGNSA. The CDR3 loop spans 17 amino acids. The CDR3 DNA follows: TGTGCCAGCAGTTTTAGGCCCTTCGCAGGGGGATTGGACACCATATATTTT. Its translation: CASSFRPFAGGLDTIYF.